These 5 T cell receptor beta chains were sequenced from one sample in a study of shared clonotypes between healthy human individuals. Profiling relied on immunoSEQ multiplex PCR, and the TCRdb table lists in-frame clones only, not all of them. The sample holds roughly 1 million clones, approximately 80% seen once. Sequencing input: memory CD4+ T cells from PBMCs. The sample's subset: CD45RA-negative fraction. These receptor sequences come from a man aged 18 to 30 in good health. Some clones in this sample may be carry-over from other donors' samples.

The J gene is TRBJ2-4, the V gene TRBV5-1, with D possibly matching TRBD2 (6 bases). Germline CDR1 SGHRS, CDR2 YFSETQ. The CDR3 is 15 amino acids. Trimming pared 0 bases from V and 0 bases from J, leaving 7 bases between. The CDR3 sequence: CASSLGRVAKNIQYF. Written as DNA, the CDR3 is TGCGCCAGCAGCTTGGGGAGGGTAGCCAAAAACATTCAGTACTTC.

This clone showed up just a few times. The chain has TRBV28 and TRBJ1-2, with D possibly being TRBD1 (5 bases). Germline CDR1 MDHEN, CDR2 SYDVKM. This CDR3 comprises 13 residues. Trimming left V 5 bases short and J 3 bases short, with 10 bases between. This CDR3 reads CASSPGFYYGYTF. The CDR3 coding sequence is TGTGCCAGCAGTCCAGGGTTTTACTATGGCTACACCTTC.

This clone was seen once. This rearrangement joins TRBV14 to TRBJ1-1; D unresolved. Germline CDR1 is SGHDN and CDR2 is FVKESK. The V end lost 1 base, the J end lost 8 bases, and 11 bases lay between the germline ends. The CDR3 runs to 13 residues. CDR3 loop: CASSQGLAGEAFF. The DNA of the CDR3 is TGTGCCAGCAGCCAAGGGCTGGCGGGCGAAGCTTTCTTT.

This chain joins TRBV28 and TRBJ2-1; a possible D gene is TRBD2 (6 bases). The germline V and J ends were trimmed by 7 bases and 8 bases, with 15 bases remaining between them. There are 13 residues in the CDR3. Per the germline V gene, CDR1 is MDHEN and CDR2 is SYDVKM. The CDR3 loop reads CASKTPGVDEQFF. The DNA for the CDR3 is TGTGCCAGCAAAACGCCGGGAGTCGATGAGCAGTTCTTC.

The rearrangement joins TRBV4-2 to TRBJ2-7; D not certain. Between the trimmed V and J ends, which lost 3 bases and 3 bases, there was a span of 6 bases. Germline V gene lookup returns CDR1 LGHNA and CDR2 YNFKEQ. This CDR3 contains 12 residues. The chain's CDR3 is CASSQDVYEQYF. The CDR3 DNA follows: TGTGCCAGCAGCCAGGATGTCTACGAGCAGTACTTC.